Sequencing of this T cell receptor beta chain was carried out in a study of blood T cell repertoires in COVID-19. Repertoires were generated with immunoSEQ multiplex PCR, while TCRdb's copy carries only in-frame clones and drops some. The sample lists more than 60,000 clones, around 91% occurring once. Sequencing input: peripheral blood. This clonotype was obtained from a human donor in a cohort sampled during active COVID-19.

The CDR3, as DNA: TGTGCCAGTAGTATTGTCCCAGGCCATTCGAGCTCCTACAATGAGCAGTTCTTC. Translating gives CASSIVPGHSSSYNEQFF. This rearrangement joins TRBV19 to TRBJ2-1; D gene uncertain. CDR3 size: 18 residues. Germline CDR1 and CDR2: LNHDA and SQIVND (reference sequence). Trimming removed 3 bases at V and 0 bases at J, with 18 bases between. The variable domain in full, with the rest retrieved from reference TRBV19 and TRBJ2-1, is DGGITQSPKYLFRKEGQNVTLSCEQNLNHDAMYWYRQDPGQGLRLIYYSQIVNDFQKGDIAEGYSVSREKKESFPLTVTSAQKNPTAFYLCASSIVPGHSSSYNEQFFGPGTRLTVL.